The 8 T cell receptor beta chains below come from one sample, sequenced in a study of blood T cell repertoires in COVID-19. Clones were read by immunoSEQ multiplex PCR, and TCRdb kept only the in-frame ones, dropping some. The table lists roughly 170,000 clones, 85% to 90% of them singletons. The sequenced sample was peripheral blood. Source of these receptors: a man aged 70-80 years with active or convalescent COVID-19.

The J gene is TRBJ1-1, the V gene TRBV11-2; D unclear. V shed 7 bases and J shed 6 bases, with 18 bases lying between them. Germline CDR1 and CDR2: SGHAT and FQNNGV. This CDR3 is built from 14 residues. Here the CDR3 reads CASTLPHRDSEAFF. CDR3 bases: TGTGCCAGCACCCTCCCCCACCGGGATTCTGAAGCTTTCTTT.

The chain is built from TRBV5-4 and TRBJ2-1; 9 bases map to TRBD2. The V gene's germline CDR1 is SGHNT and CDR2 YYREEE (reference sequence). This CDR3 comprises 15 residues. Trimming took 2 bases from V and 5 from J; bases not matched to a gene: 5. As DNA, the CDR3 is TGTGCCAGCAGCTTTAGCGGGAGTCGGAACAATGAGCAGTTCTTC. This translates into CASSFSGSRNNEQFF.

The chain uses TRBV28 and TRBJ2-7; a possible D gene is TRBD1 (5 bases). CDR3 length: 14 residues. V dropped 6 bases and J dropped 1 base, with 13 bases sitting between them. The V gene's germline CDR1 is MDHEN and CDR2 SYDVKM. CDR3 sequence: CASRPIDSSYEQYF. The CDR3, as DNA: TGTGCCAGCAGACCCATCGACAGTTCCTACGAGCAGTACTTC.

The chain couples TRBV6-5 to TRBJ1-3; D call uncertain. The V end was cut by 4 bases, the J end by 0 bases, with 13 bases between. The germline V gene has CDR1 MNHEY and CDR2 SVGAGI. This CDR3 comprises 16 residues. The CDR3 loop is CASSLHAPGSGNTIYF. CDR3 DNA: TGTGCCAGCAGTTTACACGCTCCGGGCTCTGGAAACACCATATATTTT.

V gene TRBV5-8 combines with J gene TRBJ2-7; the match to TRBD1 covers 7 bases. Germline CDR1 and CDR2: SGHTS and YDEGEE. Trimming at V came to 4 bases and at J to 0 bases, leaving 7 bases not matched to a gene. The CDR3 sequence is 15 residues long. Here the CDR3 reads CASSATGRNSYEQYF. The CDR3 region has the DNA TGTGCCAGCAGCGCGACAGGGCGGAACTCCTACGAGCAGTACTTC.

The chain recombines TRBV5-5 with TRBJ1-1, with no clear D. In germline, CDR1 is SGHKS, CDR2 YYEKEE (reference sequence). Between the trimmed V and J ends, which lost 0 bases and 3 bases, there was a span of 6 bases. The CDR3 loop spans 13 amino acids. CDR3 coding DNA: TGTGCCAGCAGCTTGGTCCTAGACACTGAAGCTTTCTTT. It specifies CASSLVLDTEAFF. Full variable domain (rest looked up from reference TRBV5-5 and TRBJ1-1): DAGVTQSPTHLIKTRGQQVTLRCSPISGHKSVSWYQQVLGQGPQFIFQYYEKEERGRGNFPDRFSARQFPNYSSELNVNALLLGDSALYLCASSLVLDTEAFFGQGTRLTVV.

This chain joins TRBV5-7 and TRBJ1-2; 9 bases are a match to TRBD1. TRBV5-7 is an ORF for which the function is uncertain. J gave up 7 bases and V 3 bases, and 16 bases lay outside the gene matches. The CDR3 has 17 amino acids. CDR3 DNA sequence: TGTGCCAGCAGCTCTCCGGGACAGGGACCGGCCGGGGGTGGCTACACCTTC. Translating it yields CASSSPGQGPAGGGYTF.

The chain has TRBV9 and TRBJ1-2, with 9 bases matching TRBD1. The CDR3 contains 14 residues. The trim removed 5 bases at V and 8 bases at J, leaving 10 bases unmatched. The germline V gene encodes CDR1 SGDLS and CDR2 YYNGEE. CDR3 in DNA: TGTGCCAGCAGACAAGGACAGGGGCTGGGGGGCTACACCTTC. Protein product: CASRQGQGLGGYTF.